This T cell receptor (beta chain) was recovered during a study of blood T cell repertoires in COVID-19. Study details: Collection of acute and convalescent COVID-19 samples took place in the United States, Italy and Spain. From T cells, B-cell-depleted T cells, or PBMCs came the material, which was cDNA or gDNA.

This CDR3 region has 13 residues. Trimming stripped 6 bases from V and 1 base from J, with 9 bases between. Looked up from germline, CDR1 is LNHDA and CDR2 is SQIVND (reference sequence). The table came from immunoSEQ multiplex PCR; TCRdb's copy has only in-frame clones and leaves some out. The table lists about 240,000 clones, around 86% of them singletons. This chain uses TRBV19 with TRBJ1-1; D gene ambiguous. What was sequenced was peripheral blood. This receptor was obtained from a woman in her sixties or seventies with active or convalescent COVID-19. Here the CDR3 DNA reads TGTGCCAGTAGCACCTCCAGGAACACTGAAGCTTTCTTT. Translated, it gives CASSTSRNTEAFF.